Listed below are T cell receptor beta chains from one sample, sequenced in a study of monozygotic twins with inflammatory bowel disease. TCRdb reprocessed the 5' RACE reads and reports one entry per CDR3 protein, with no DNA. Here the sample table reports 140,000 to 150,000 distinct CDR3 sequences. Sequenced sample: blood. The receptors originated from a human donor with ulcerative colitis or Crohn's disease, or a healthy co-twin of an affected twin (not recorded which). CDR3s include the opening cysteine and the closing phenylalanine or tryptophan.

v_gene	j_gene	CDR3aa
TRBV27	TRBJ1-5	CASSLLGSNQPQHF
TRBV10-3	TRBJ2-3	CAVSGRATDTQYF
TRBV4-2	TRBJ1-1	CASSQPDRESTEAFF
TRBV29-1	TRBJ1-1	CSVAGQGAYTEAFF
TRBV9	TRBJ1-5	CASSALINQPQHF
TRBV27	TRBJ2-1	CASSSSNEQFF
TRBV11-2	TRBJ1-2	CASSFGTYYGYTF
TRBV18	TRBJ1-1	CASSPSPGQVNTEAFF
TRBV20-1	TRBJ1-2	CSASGGDRDGYTF
TRBV7-3	TRBJ1-6	CASSSTGKLNSPLHF
TRBV6-1	TRBJ1-3	CASSPLDFFSGNTIYF
TRBV7-2	TRBJ1-1	CASNNPGAAEAFF
TRBV5-1	TRBJ1-4	CASSLRTGEEKLFF
TRBV5-5	TRBJ1-4	CASSSDLWTFEKLFF
TRBV7-2	TRBJ2-7	CASSSPTGGYEQYF
TRBV6-1	TRBJ2-2	CASSRTGWNTGVLFF
TRBV6-1	TRBJ2-7	CASTFPGAGYEQYF
TRBV28	TRBJ2-2	CASSPQNVAGELFF
TRBV5-1	TRBJ2-7	CASSWGDREAGEQYF
TRBV7-2	TRBJ2-7	CASSFLQGPKYEQYF
TRBV4-2	TRBJ1-5	CASSQVLGARGQPQHF
TRBV27	TRBJ1-2	CASSLAGPSYGYTF
TRBV5-1	TRBJ2-7	CASSPRGEPYEQYF
TRBV4-1	TRBJ2-1	CASSQGASGSGHNEQFF
TRBV18	TRBJ2-7	CASSPERTGGYEQYF
TRBV12-3/TRBV12-4	TRBJ2-3	CASSLTRVSTDTQYF
TRBV5-1	TRBJ2-1	CASSLVAGTTPHDEQFF
TRBV2	TRBJ1-4	CASVRNMEKLFF
TRBV5-4	TRBJ2-1	CASSLLQGPINEQFF
TRBV20-1	TRBJ1-5	CSATQPDRGGQPQHF
TRBV4-2	TRBJ1-6	CASSQDRTGLNSPLHF
TRBV20-1	TRBJ2-7	CSASNGQRYEQYF
TRBV12-3/TRBV12-4	TRBJ2-1	CASSPGWVDNEQFF
TRBV10-3	TRBJ2-7	CAIRPGRGDEQYF
TRBV6-1	TRBJ1-2	CASTNVNYGYTF
TRBV11-2	TRBJ2-1	CASTSSTPYNEQFF
TRBV7-2	TRBJ1-5	CASSLHNQPQHF
TRBV7-9	TRBJ2-5	CASVPETQETQYF
TRBV5-1	TRBJ1-6	CASTRDSYNSPLHF
TRBV27	TRBJ2-5	CASKWTGEEIQYF
TRBV5-4	TRBJ2-5	CASSPGQGRETQYF
TRBV12-3/TRBV12-4	TRBJ2-3	CASSPLTSTDTQYF
TRBV7-2	TRBJ2-1	CASSFLAGHSYNEQFF